The rows below give T cell receptor beta chains drawn from one sample of a study of blood T cell repertoires in COVID-19. Sequencing was performed with immunoSEQ multiplex PCR; in TCRdb, only in-frame clones are kept and a portion is missing. The data show 200,000 or so clones, roughly 90% seen once. The source material was peripheral blood. These receptor sequences come from a man aged 55 to 70 with COVID-19, enrolled during active disease. Both conserved end residues are part of each CDR3. Each record gives: clone size, J gene, D gene, V gene, CDR3 protein, CDR3 DNA. A D gene is named only where the DNA matches it firmly. The size entry is marked missing in some rows and otherwise reads once, few, many or a size class.

NA TRBJ2-5 TRBD2 TRBV9 CASSARGGARETQYF TGTGCCAGCAGCGCCCGGGGGGGGGCTAGGGAGACCCAGTACTTC
NA TRBJ2-1 TRBD2 TRBV7-8 CASSLATTSGGGPNQQFF TGTGCCAGCAGCTTAGCGACGACTAGCGGGGGAGGGCCAAATCAGCAGTTCTTC
NA TRBJ2-7 NA TRBV24-1 CATSDSSYEQYF TGTGCCACCAGTGACAGCTCCTACGAGCAGTACTTC
few TRBJ2-2 NA TRBV19 CASSRGSQNTGELFF TGTGCCAGTAGTCGCGGCAGCCAGAACACCGGGGAGCTGTTTTTT
NA TRBJ1-2 TRBD1 TRBV28 CASSPIRTGGGYTF TGTGCCAGCAGCCCTATCCGGACAGGGGGTGGCTACACCTTC
once TRBJ2-7 TRBD1 TRBV6-5 CASRQGASYEQYF TGTGCCAGCAGACAGGGGGCCTCCTACGAGCAGTACTTC
NA TRBJ2-6 NA TRBV11-2 CASSLRQWANVLTF TGTGCCAGCAGCCTTAGACAGTGGGCTAACGTCCTGACTTTC
NA TRBJ2-7 NA TRBV18 CASSPSLAAEQYF TGTGCCAGCTCACCATCTCTTGCGGCCGAGCAGTACTTC
NA TRBJ2-1 TRBD2 TRBV11-3 CASSPGVAGGPRNEQFF TGTGCCAGCAGCCCAGGGGTAGCGGGAGGGCCCAGGAATGAGCAGTTCTTC
NA TRBJ2-1 NA TRBV30 CAWSGGGYNEQFF TGTGCCTGGAGTGGCGGCGGCTACAATGAGCAGTTCTTC
NA TRBJ1-1 TRBD1 TRBV6-5 CASTVQGARTEAFF TGTGCCAGCACTGTACAGGGGGCAAGGACTGAAGCTTTCTTT
NA TRBJ1-1 NA TRBV21-1 CASSKEGESNTEAFF TGTGCCAGCAGCAAAGAAGGGGAATCGAACACTGAAGCTTTCTTT
NA TRBJ1-2 NA TRBV7-3 CASSLTRDYGYTF TGTGCCAGCAGCTTAACCCGGGACTATGGCTACACCTTC
NA TRBJ1-2 NA TRBV5-4 CASSSTNYGYTF TGTGCCAGCAGCTCAACTAACTATGGCTACACCTTC
NA TRBJ2-7 TRBD2 TRBV6-2/TRBV6-3 CASSPGLAGGPFYEQYF TGTGCCAGCAGTCCAGGACTAGCGGGAGGACCTTTCTACGAGCAGTACTTC
NA TRBJ2-2 TRBD1 TRBV6-2/TRBV6-3 CASSYPGQGLPGELFF TGTGCCAGCAGTTACCCCGGACAGGGTCTTCCCGGGGAGCTGTTTTTT
NA TRBJ2-7 NA TRBV11-2 CASRGGGAGTVREQYF TGTGCCAGCAGAGGGGGAGGGGCAGGGACGGTGCGAGAGCAGTACTTC
NA TRBJ1-2 NA TRBV18 CASSPSNRDYGYTF TGTGCCAGCTCACCATCGAACAGGGACTATGGCTACACCTTC
NA TRBJ1-2 TRBD1 TRBV3-1/TRBV3-2 CASTGTVNYGYTF TGTGCCAGCACCGGGACAGTTAACTATGGCTACACCTTC
NA TRBJ2-7 TRBD1 TRBV4-1 CASSQDRQGLSYEQYF TGCGCCAGCAGCCAAGATAGACAGGGCCTCTCCTACGAGCAGTACTTC
NA TRBJ1-2 TRBD1 TRBV5-1 CASSLGQGRDYGYTF TGCGCCAGCAGCCTGGGACAGGGGAGAGATTATGGCTACACCTTC
NA TRBJ2-1 NA TRBV19 CASSGWENYNEQFF TGTGCCAGTAGTGGCTGGGAGAACTACAATGAGCAGTTCTTC
NA TRBJ1-5 TRBD1 TRBV6-5 CASSYSRTGTQPQHF TGTGCCAGCAGTTACTCGCGGACAGGGACCCAGCCCCAGCATTTT
few TRBJ2-7 TRBD2 TRBV7-8 CASSLDSGPYEQYF TGTGCCAGCAGCTTAGATAGCGGGCCCTACGAGCAGTACTTC
NA TRBJ1-2 NA TRBV5-1 CASTPAANYGYTF TGCGCCAGCACCCCGGCGGCTAACTATGGCTACACCTTC
NA TRBJ2-1 TRBD2 TRBV5-4 CASSLLAGGTNEQFF TGTGCCAGCAGCTTACTAGCGGGAGGCACTAATGAGCAGTTCTTC
NA TRBJ2-5 NA TRBV24-1 CATSEHTGLEQETQYF TGTGCCACCAGTGAGCATACGGGACTGGAACAAGAGACCCAGTACTTC
once TRBJ2-1 TRBD1 TRBV6-5 CASTLGQGGYNEQFF TGTGCCAGCACCCTTGGACAGGGTGGGTACAATGAGCAGTTCTTC
NA TRBJ1-2 NA TRBV14 CASSHGLDRVYGYTF TGTGCCAGCAGCCATGGACTAGACAGAGTCTATGGCTACACCTTC
NA TRBJ2-5 NA TRBV28 CASSLSPGGAEETQYF TGTGCCAGCAGTTTAAGCCCTGGGGGCGCGGAAGAGACCCAGTACTTC
NA TRBJ2-1 TRBD2 TRBV3-1/TRBV3-2 CASSPTSGRAYNEQFF TGTGCCAGCAGCCCGACTAGCGGGAGAGCTTACAATGAGCAGTTCTTC
NA TRBJ1-5 NA TRBV4-1 CASSQQGNQPQHF TGCGCCAGCAGCCAACAGGGTAATCAGCCCCAGCATTTT
once TRBJ2-2 NA TRBV9 CASSVVPSGLTGELFF TGTGCCAGCAGCGTAGTCCCCAGCGGGTTGACCGGGGAGCTGTTTTTT